A single sample is the source of the 22 T cell receptor beta chains below, sequenced in a study of blood T cell repertoires in COVID-19. Measured with immunoSEQ multiplex PCR; TCRdb has only the in-frame clones, and not every one. This sample has 400,000 or so clones; about 88% occur once, and the top ten carry about 1.6%. The sequenced sample was peripheral blood. The source is a woman in her 40s with COVID-19, enrolled during active disease.

This sequence joins TRBV28 and TRBJ1-4, with D tentatively TRBD1 (6 bases). This CDR3 spans 15 amino acids. Per germline, CDR1 MDHEN and CDR2 SYDVKM. Trimming removed 6 bases from V and 4 bases from J, with 15 bases in between. The DNA of the CDR3 is TGTGCCAGCAGCGTGGTGGACAGAATTAATGAAAAACTGTTTTTT. Amino acids: CASSVVDRINEKLFF.

The rearrangement joins TRBV2 to TRBJ1-5; no definite D call. This CDR3 has 15 amino acids. V was clipped by 1 base and J by 1 base, with 8 bases between them. CDR1 is SNHLY, CDR2 FYNNEI, per germline. CDR3 sequence (DNA): TGTGCCAGCAGTGAAGGAGGTGCCAGCAATCAGCCCCAGCATTTT. Its translation: CASSEGGASNQPQHF.

The chain links TRBV6-5 to TRBJ2-3; D perhaps matches TRBD2 (5 bases). V lost 6 bases and J 5 bases, leaving 18 bases between the germline ends. This CDR3 is 15 amino acids long. Germline V gives CDR1 MNHEY, CDR2 SVGAGI. CDR3 DNA: TGTGCCAGCAGCCTGCGAAGAGGGAGAGAAGATACGCAGTATTTT. The encoded protein is CASSLRRGREDTQYF.

The rearrangement links TRBV5-1 to TRBJ2-1, with D hard to call. The V gene's germline CDR1 is SGHRS and CDR2 YFSETQ. Trimming took 0 bases from V and 9 from J, leaving 4 bases between them. The CDR3 has 11 residues. CDR3: CASSLVLEQFF. In DNA, the CDR3 is TGCGCCAGCAGCTTGGTTCTTGAGCAGTTCTTC.

This clone was observed a single time. V usage is TRBV2 and J usage is TRBJ1-1; perhaps TRBD1 as D (5 bases). From germline, CDR1 is SNHLY and CDR2 FYNNEI. The CDR3 totals 14 residues. The ends were cut back, 7 bases at V and 5 bases at J, with 17 bases in the middle. The CDR3 here is CASKGVREGTEAFF. The CDR3 coding sequence is TGTGCCAGCAAAGGGGTCAGGGAAGGAACTGAAGCTTTCTTT.

The V call is TRBV2, the J call TRBJ1-4, with D unclear. Germline CDR1 SNHLY, CDR2 FYNNEI. The CDR3 is 16 amino acids. V was trimmed by 2 bases and J by 8 bases, leaving 18 bases between them. CDR3 amino acids: CASSELGAVLTEKLFF. DNA of the CDR3: TGTGCCAGCAGTGAATTAGGAGCAGTATTGACGGAAAAACTGTTTTTT.

On this clone: The sample carries other DNA sequences with the same CDR3. V and J are TRBV30 and TRBJ1-3; D call uncertain. CDR1 and CDR2 from the germline V gene are GTSNPN and SVGIG (reference sequence). The V and J ends lost 2 bases and 7 bases respectively, with 6 bases between them. This CDR3 spans 11 amino acids. The CDR3 nucleotides read TGTGCCTGGAGTCGCGGGAACACCATATATTTT. This encodes CAWSRGNTIYF. Full variable domain (missing parts from reference TRBV30 and TRBJ1-3): SQTIHQWPATLVQPVGSPLSLECTVEGTSNPNLYWYRQAAGRGLQLLFYSVGIGQISSEVPQNLSASRPQDRQFILSSKKLLLSDSGFYLCAWSRGNTIYFGEGSWLTVV.

This clone was observed a few times. The V gene is TRBV7-9, the J gene TRBJ1-3; TRBD1 agrees at 7 bases. J gave up 4 bases and V 4 bases, and 7 bases lay outside the gene matches. In germline, CDR1 is SEHNR, CDR2 FQNEAQ (reference sequence). The CDR3 totals 15 residues. CDR3 nucleotide sequence: TGTGCCAGCAGCTACACCCAACAGGGGGGAAACACCATATATTTT. This sequence encodes CASSYTQQGGNTIYF.

The chain joins TRBV28 to TRBJ1-3, with TRBD1 as a possible D gene (6 bases). This CDR3 has 18 residues. The germline V and J ends were trimmed by 5 bases and 3 bases, with 23 bases remaining between them. Per the germline V gene, CDR1 is MDHEN and CDR2 is SYDVKM. The CDR3 here is CASSLRLTQGSYGNTIYF. In DNA, the CDR3 is TGTGCCAGCAGTCTCCGACTAACACAGGGTTCATATGGAAACACCATATATTTT. The whole variable domain, remainder taken from reference TRBV28 and TRBJ1-3, is DVKVTQSSRYLVKRTGEKVFLECVQDMDHENMFWYRQDPGLGLRLIYFSYDVKMKEKGDIPEGYSVSREKKERFSLILESASTNQTSMYLCASSLRLTQGSYGNTIYFGEGSWLTVV.

This clone has just one count. The same CDR3 arises from other DNA sequences in this sample as well. V gene TRBV18 combines with J gene TRBJ1-1, with a tentative D call TRBD1 (5 bases). The germline V gene encodes CDR1 KGHSH and CDR2 LQKENI. The V end lost 0 bases, the J end lost 5 bases, and 10 bases lay between the germline ends. The CDR3 spans 14 residues. The CDR3 sequence is CASSPPGGNTEAFF. The CDR3 nucleotides read TGTGCCAGCTCACCACCCGGGGGGAATACTGAAGCTTTCTTT.

J is TRBJ2-7 and V is TRBV18, with D perhaps TRBD2 (5 bases). There are 14 residues in the CDR3. Per germline, CDR1 KGHSH and CDR2 LQKENI. Trimming stripped 3 bases from V and 0 bases from J, with 9 bases between. The CDR3 DNA reads TGTGCCAGCTCACCTCGGGGAAGCTCCTACGAGCAGTACTTC. It codes for CASSPRGSSYEQYF.

The DNA of the CDR3 is TGTGCCAGCAGTCTTCGGGCGGCCGGGGGCACTGAAGCTTTCTTT. Translated, it gives CASSLRAAGGTEAFF. J is TRBJ1-1 and V is TRBV28; weak D call: TRBD1 (5 bases). CDR3 length equals 15 residues. The V end lost 5 bases, the J end lost 4 bases, and 17 bases lay between the germline ends. Germline V gene lookup returns CDR1 MDHEN and CDR2 SYDVKM.

The V and J genes are TRBV6-6 and TRBJ1-2; 10 nucleotides agree with TRBD1. The V and J ends lost 4 bases and 3 bases, in that order; junction bases with no gene match: 5. This CDR3 spans 15 amino acids. Germline CDR1 reads MNHNY; CDR2 reads SVGAGI (reference sequence). CDR3 DNA: TGTGCCAGCAGTTCCCGGGACAGGGGCGACTATGGCTACACCTTC. Encoded protein: CASSSRDRGDYGYTF.

The chain's CDR3 is CASSISNSPLHF. The CDR3 DNA reads as TGTGCCAGCAGCATCAGTAATTCACCCCTCCACTTT. The chain is built from TRBV11-2 and TRBJ1-6, with D uncertain. The CDR3 consists of 12 residues. Trimming stripped 5 bases from V and 6 bases from J, with 5 bases between. Germline CDR1 is SGHAT and CDR2 is FQNNGV.

V is TRBV3-1 (or the pseudogene TRBV3-2) and J is TRBJ2-3; 9 bases align to TRBD2. CDR3 length equals 15 residues. CDR1 is LGHDT and CDR2 is YNNKEL in the germline V gene (reference sequence). Trimming removed 0 bases from V and 3 bases from J; junction bases left unmatched: 1. CDR3 bases: TGTGCCAGCAGCCAAGAGCTAGCGGGAACAGATACGCAGTATTTT. It specifies CASSQELAGTDTQYF.

The chain links TRBV27 to TRBJ2-1, with TRBD2 identical over 13 bases. The CDR3 extends over 21 amino acids. V lost 7 bases to trimming and J lost 0 bases; unmatched junction nucleotides: 18. Germline assignment: CDR1 MNHEY and CDR2 SMNVEV (reference sequence). DNA for the CDR3: TGTGCCAGCATCTTACGCTCCCCCGGACTAGCGGGGGTAAGCTCCTACAATGAGCAGTTCTTC. As protein: CASILRSPGLAGVSSYNEQFF.

The chain carries TRBV14 and TRBJ1-1; the match to TRBD1 covers 7 bases. CDR1 is SGHDN, CDR2 FVKESK, per germline. The CDR3 sequence is 15 residues long. Unmatched junction bases numbered 8, after V lost 4 bases and J lost 3 bases. The chain's CDR3 is CASSRYRGLDTEAFF. The CDR3 DNA is TGTGCCAGCAGCCGATACAGGGGACTTGACACTGAAGCTTTCTTT.

The chain joins TRBV6-5 to TRBJ2-2; the match to TRBD1 covers 8 bases. Germline CDR1 reads MNHEY; CDR2 reads SVGAGI. The CDR3 sequence is 16 residues long. With V trimmed by 0 bases and J by 5 bases, 5 bases remained unmatched. The CDR3 protein is CASSYSAGGFTGELFF. CDR3 sequence (DNA): TGTGCCAGCAGTTACTCGGCAGGGGGCTTTACCGGGGAGCTGTTTTTT.

V is TRBV10-1 and J is TRBJ1-3; possibly TRBD1 for D (6 bases). Germline loops: CDR1 WNHNN, CDR2 SYGVQD (reference sequence). CDR3 length: 15 residues. V was pared by 7 bases and J by 2 bases, with 15 bases between. This CDR3 reads CASKRDRRTGNTIYF. The CDR3 DNA reads TGCGCCAGCAAAAGAGACAGGAGAACTGGAAACACCATATATTTT.

The genes are TRBV28 and TRBJ2-2, with a tentative D call TRBD2 (5 bases). The CDR3 runs to 15 residues. V lost 7 bases, J lost 3 bases, and 15 bases lay in between. In germline, CDR1 is MDHEN, CDR2 SYDVKM. CDR3: CASTVGSSDTGELFF. As DNA, the CDR3 is TGTGCCAGCACCGTTGGGAGTTCTGACACCGGGGAGCTGTTTTTT.

This clone has just one count. The chain uses TRBV28 and TRBJ1-4; D may be TRBD1 (5 bases). The CDR3 is 17 amino acids. CDR1 is MDHEN and CDR2 is SYDVKM in the germline V gene. V lost 2 bases and J 0 bases, leaving 13 bases between the germline ends. This CDR3 reads CASSLPGEPATNEKLFF. For the CDR3, the DNA is TGTGCCAGCAGTTTACCGGGGGAGCCTGCAACTAATGAAAAACTGTTTTTT.

The chain uses TRBV24-1 and TRBJ1-2; the match to TRBD1 covers 11 bases. The junction had 3 bases not matched to a gene; V was cut back by 4 bases and J by 6 bases. The CDR3 spans 14 residues. Germline CDR1 is KGHDR and CDR2 is SFDVKD. For the CDR3, the DNA is TGTGCCACCAGTGAGCGGACAGGGGGCAATGGCTACACCTTC. It specifies CATSERTGGNGYTF.